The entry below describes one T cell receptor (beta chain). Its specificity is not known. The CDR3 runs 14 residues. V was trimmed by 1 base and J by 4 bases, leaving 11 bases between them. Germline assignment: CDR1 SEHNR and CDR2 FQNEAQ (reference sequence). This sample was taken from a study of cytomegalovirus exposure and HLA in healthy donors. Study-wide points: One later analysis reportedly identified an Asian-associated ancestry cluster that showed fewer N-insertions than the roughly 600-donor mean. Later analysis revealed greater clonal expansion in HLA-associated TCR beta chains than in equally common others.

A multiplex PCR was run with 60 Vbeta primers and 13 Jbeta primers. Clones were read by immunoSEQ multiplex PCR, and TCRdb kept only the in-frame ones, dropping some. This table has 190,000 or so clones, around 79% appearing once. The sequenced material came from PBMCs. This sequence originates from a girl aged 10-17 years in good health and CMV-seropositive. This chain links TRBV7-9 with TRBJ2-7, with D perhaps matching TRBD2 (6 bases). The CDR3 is CASSLGGGGYEQYF. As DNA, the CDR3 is TGTGCCAGCAGCTTAGGTGGTGGAGGGTACGAGCAGTACTTC. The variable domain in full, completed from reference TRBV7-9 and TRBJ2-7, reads DTGVSQNPRHKITKRGQNVTFRCDPISEHNRLYWYRQTLGQGPEFLTYFQNEAQLEKSRLLSDRFSAERPKGSFSTLEIQRTEQGDSAMYLCASSLGGGGYEQYFGPGTRLTVT.